What follows are 20 T cell receptor beta chains derived from one specimen sequenced in a study of cytomegalovirus exposure and HLA in healthy donors. The protocol was immunoSEQ multiplex PCR, while the TCRdb copy is restricted to in-frame clones and leaves out a portion. Here the sample spans some 98,000 clones, more than 85% being singletons. Sequencing was done on a sample of PBMCs. These TCRs come from a man aged 18 to 30 in good health and CMV-seropositive.

This rearrangement joins TRBV6-1 to TRBJ2-7; 9 bases match TRBD1. The CDR3 is 13 residues long. Germline CDR1 and CDR2: MNHNS and SASEGT. After removal of 6 bases from V and 2 bases from J, the junction contained 2 bases not matched to a gene. Written as DNA, the CDR3 is TGTGCCAGCAGAGGGACAGGGACCTACGAGCAGTACTTC. Amino acid sequence: CASRGTGTYEQYF.

This clone was detected a few times. V usage is TRBV9 and J usage is TRBJ2-2; 9 nucleotides align to TRBD2. CDR3 size: 16 residues. Looked up from germline, CDR1 is SGDLS and CDR2 is YYNGEE. V lost 0 bases, J lost 7 bases, and 7 bases stayed unmatched. The chain's CDR3 is CASSVDGSGRFGELFF. Here the CDR3 DNA reads TGTGCCAGCAGCGTAGACGGTAGCGGGAGATTCGGGGAGCTGTTTTTT.

V is TRBV15 and J is TRBJ2-1, with TRBD2 matching 12 bases. Trimming cost V 1 base and J 0 bases; bases outside gene matches: 7. The CDR3 covers 19 residues. CDR1 LNHNV and CDR2 YYDKDF come from the germline V gene (reference sequence). In DNA form, the CDR3 reads TGTGCCACCAGCAGAGGGCTAGCGGGGGGGTCGAACTCCTACAATGAGCAGTTCTTC. It translates to CATSRGLAGGSNSYNEQFF.

V gene TRBV28 combines with J gene TRBJ2-1; weak D call: TRBD1 (5 bases). This CDR3 spans 14 amino acids. Trimming pared 5 bases from V and 6 bases from J, leaving 14 bases between. Germline CDR1 reads MDHEN; CDR2 reads SYDVKM. Written as DNA, the CDR3 is TGTGCCAGCAGTGATGGACAACTACCCAATGAGCAGTTCTTC. Its translation: CASSDGQLPNEQFF.

The chain employs TRBV9 and TRBJ1-1, with 8 positions matching TRBD1. The CDR3 is 14 residues long. V lost 4 bases and J lost 1; bases outside the gene matches: 3. CDR1 and CDR2 from the germline V gene are SGDLS and YYNGEE. The CDR3 DNA reads TGTGCCAGCAGCTTAGGACAGGGGAACACTGAAGCTTTCTTT. It specifies CASSLGQGNTEAFF.

The J gene is TRBJ1-5, the V gene TRBV29-1; D unresolved. This CDR3 has 13 amino acids. The ends were cut back, 4 bases at V and 6 bases at J, with 13 bases in the middle. Germline loops: CDR1 SQVTM, CDR2 ANQGSEA. The CDR3 DNA reads TGCAGCGTTGCCGGTACGAGTGGTCAGCCCCAGCATTTT. It encodes CSVAGTSGQPQHF.

The chain has TRBV5-1 and TRBJ2-7, with 9 bases that match TRBD1. CDR3 length equals 18 residues. CDR1 and CDR2 (germline): SGHRS, YFSETQ. The trim removed 0 bases at V and 7 bases at J, leaving 17 bases unmatched. The CDR3 region is CASSLGVTGGPINREQYF. CDR3 coding DNA: TGCGCCAGCAGCTTGGGGGTGACAGGGGGTCCTATTAACAGAGAGCAGTACTTC.

The V and J genes are TRBV4-3 and TRBJ2-1; D gene ambiguous. The CDR3 extends over 13 amino acids. V was shortened by 0 bases and J by 9 bases, with 9 bases between the two germline ends. Germline CDR1 LGHNA, CDR2 YSLEER. CDR3 coding DNA: TGCGCCAGCAGCCAAGATAGTGGTGGTGAGCAGTTCTTC. This translates into CASSQDSGGEQFF.

This chain links TRBV7-3 with TRBJ1-1, with D possibly being TRBD1 (5 bases). Germline CDR1 and CDR2: SGHTA and FQGTGA. The CDR3 has 15 residues. V lost 2 bases to trimming and J lost 4 bases, with 14 bases between them. CDR3 protein: CASSLRGVISTEAFF. The CDR3, as DNA: TGTGCCAGCAGCTTACGGGGGGTCATATCCACTGAAGCTTTCTTT. Full variable domain (missing parts from reference TRBV7-3 and TRBJ1-1): GAGVSQTPSNKVTEKGKYVELRCDPISGHTALYWYRQSLGQGPEFLIYFQGTGAADDSGLPNDRFFAVRPEGSVSTLKIQRTERGDSAVYLCASSLRGVISTEAFFGQGTRLTVV.

The chain joins TRBV5-1 to TRBJ2-1; 12 bases line up with TRBD2. CDR1 SGHRS and CDR2 YFSETQ come from the germline V gene. This CDR3 spans 14 amino acids. V gave up 3 bases and J gave up 10 bases; unmatched junction bases: 5. CDR3 region: CASSSGLAGWEQFF. DNA for the CDR3: TGCGCCAGCAGCTCCGGACTAGCGGGATGGGAGCAGTTCTTC. Full variable domain (outside the CDR3, taken from reference TRBV5-1 and TRBJ2-1): KAGVTQTPRYLIKTRGQQVTLSCSPISGHRSVSWYQQTPGQGLQFLFEYFSETQRNKGNFPGRFSGRQFSNSRSEMNVSTLELGDSALYLCASSSGLAGWEQFFGPGTRLTVL.

The chain is built from TRBV12-5 and TRBJ1-5, with TRBD1 matching over 7 bases. Trimming removed 7 bases from V and 5 bases from J; junction bases left unmatched: 8. Germline CDR1 LGHNT, CDR2 FRNRAP. This CDR3 is built from 14 residues. The CDR3 sequence is CASAPRGDYQPQHF. The CDR3 nucleotides are TGTGCTAGTGCCCCCAGGGGGGACTATCAGCCCCAGCATTTT.

The chain couples TRBV7-2 to TRBJ1-4; 11 bases are a match to TRBD1. The J segment lost 8 bases and the V segment lost 5 bases, leaving 7 bases of the junction unmatched. This CDR3 has 15 residues. Germline V lookup: CDR1 SGHTA, CDR2 FQGNSA. The CDR3: CASSGTGQGGEKLFF. CDR3 DNA: TGTGCCAGCAGCGGCACGGGACAGGGGGGAGAAAAACTGTTTTTT.

This chain links TRBV4-3 with TRBJ2-3, with 13 bases that match TRBD2. This CDR3 is built from 19 residues. CDR1 and CDR2 (germline): LGHNA, YSLEER. The ends lost 0 bases at V and 4 bases at J; junction bases unmatched: 10. The chain's CDR3 is CASSQDAAVTSGGSDTQYF. The CDR3 DNA reads TGCGCCAGCAGCCAAGACGCCGCCGTGACTAGCGGGGGGTCAGATACGCAGTATTTT.

This clone was detected a few times. The rearrangement links TRBV7-9 to TRBJ1-3; D not resolved. V was pared by 6 bases and J by 4 bases, with 7 bases between. This CDR3 is built from 12 residues. The germline CDR1 and CDR2 sequences are SEHNR and FQNEAQ (reference sequence). The CDR3 region has the DNA TGTGCCAGCAGTCCACAGGGAAACACCATATATTTT. Translated: CASSPQGNTIYF.

The chain couples TRBV19 to TRBJ2-7; 11 bases line up with TRBD1. V shed 6 bases and J 7 bases; nucleotides not matched to a gene: 5. The CDR3 runs 13 residues. Per the germline V gene, CDR1 is LNHDA and CDR2 is SQIVND (reference sequence). The DNA for the CDR3 is TGTGCCAGTAGCCGGGACAGGGGGAGGGAGCAGTACTTC. It translates to CASSRDRGREQYF. Supplemented by reference TRBV19 and TRBJ2-7, the full variable domain reads DGGITQSPKYLFRKEGQNVTLSCEQNLNHDAMYWYRQDPGQGLRLIYYSQIVNDFQKGDIAEGYSVSREKKESFPLTVTSAQKNPTAFYLCASSRDRGREQYFGPGTRLTVT.

As to this clone: Other DNA sequences in the sample encode the same CDR3. The chain couples TRBV10-2 to TRBJ2-2; 8 bases line up with TRBD1. The length of the CDR3 is 13 residues. CDR1 WSHSY and CDR2 SAAADI come from the germline V gene. The V segment lost 6 bases and the J segment 4 bases; nucleotides outside the gene matches: 1. CDR3 nucleotide sequence: TGCGCCAGCAGAGGACAGGGCACCGGGGAGCTGTTTTTT. This encodes CASRGQGTGELFF.

This clone was seen once. J is TRBJ1-5 and V is TRBV6-1; 7 nucleotides align to TRBD1. The V segment lost 6 bases and the J segment 0 bases; nucleotides outside the gene matches: 5. The CDR3 is 15 residues long. Per the germline V gene, CDR1 is MNHNS and CDR2 is SASEGT. This chain's CDR3 is CASRQGRHSNQPQHF. In DNA, the CDR3 is TGTGCCAGCAGACAGGGGAGACATAGCAATCAGCCCCAGCATTTT.

The chain recombines TRBV7-9 with TRBJ2-3, with 7 positions matching TRBD1. CDR3 length: 15 residues. Germline V CDR1 and CDR2: SEHNR, FQNEAQ (reference sequence). J was trimmed by 9 bases and V by 4 bases; bases with no gene match: 13. DNA for the CDR3: TGTGCCAGCAGCTACAGGACAGGTTTTTATGGGACGCAGTATTTT. Its protein is CASSYRTGFYGTQYF.

CDR3 region: CASSRTGLRQPQHF. In DNA form, the CDR3 reads TGTGCCAGCAGTAGGACAGGTCTAAGGCAGCCCCAGCATTTT. V usage is TRBV6-1 and J usage is TRBJ1-5, with 7 bases lining up with TRBD1. This CDR3 spans 14 amino acids. Germline lookup yields CDR1 MNHNS and CDR2 SASEGT. V trimming: 5 bases; J trimming: 7 bases; junction bases outside the gene matches: 8.

The V gene is TRBV15, the J gene TRBJ2-7; 7 bases align to TRBD2. Germline CDR1 reads LNHNV; CDR2 reads YYDKDF (reference sequence). V lost 0 bases and J lost 3; bases outside the gene matches: 8. This CDR3 is built from 16 residues. The CDR3: CATSRDRGVVGYEQYF. CDR3 sequence (DNA): TGTGCCACCAGCAGAGATCGGGGGGTGGTAGGCTACGAGCAGTACTTC.